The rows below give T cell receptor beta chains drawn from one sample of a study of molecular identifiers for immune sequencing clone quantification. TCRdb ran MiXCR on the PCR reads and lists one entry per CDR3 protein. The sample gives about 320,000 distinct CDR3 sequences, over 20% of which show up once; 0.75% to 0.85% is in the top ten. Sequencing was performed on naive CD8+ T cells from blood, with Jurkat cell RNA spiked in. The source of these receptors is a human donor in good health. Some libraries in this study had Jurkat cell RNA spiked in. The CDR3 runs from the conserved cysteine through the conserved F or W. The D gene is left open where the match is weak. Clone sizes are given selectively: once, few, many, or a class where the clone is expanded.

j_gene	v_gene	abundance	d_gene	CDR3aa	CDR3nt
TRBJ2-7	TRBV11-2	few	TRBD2	CASSLAAGGYEQYF	TGTGCCAGCAGCTTAGCTGCGGGGGGCTACGAGCAGTACTTC
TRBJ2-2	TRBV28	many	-	CASSFVGNTGELFF	TGCGCCAGCAGCTTCGTAGGGAACACCGGGGAGCTGTTTTTT
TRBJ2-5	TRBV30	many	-	CAWSVLHNRQETQYF	TGTGCCTGGAGTGTACTGCACAACCGCCAAGAGACCCAGTACTTC
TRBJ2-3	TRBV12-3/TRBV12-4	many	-	CASSFARGPTDTQYF	TGTGCCAGCAGTTTCGCCCGGGGACCCACAGATACGCAGTATTTT
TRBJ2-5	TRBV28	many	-	CASSREGPETQYF	TGTGCCAGCAGTCGAGAGGGTCCAGAGACCCAGTACTTC
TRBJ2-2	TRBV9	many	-	CASSVPRFPGTGELFF	TGTGCCAGCAGCGTCCCCCGCTTCCCCGGGACCGGGGAGCTGTTTTTT
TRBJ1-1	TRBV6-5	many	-	CASGYSRDTEAFF	TGTGCCAGCGGGTACAGTCGCGACACTGAAGCTTTCTTT
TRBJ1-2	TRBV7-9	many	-	CASSPGLEGGGGYTF	TGTGCCAGCAGCCCCGGACTGGAGGGTGGTGGTGGCTACACCTTC
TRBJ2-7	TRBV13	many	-	CASRDGTRDEQYF	TGTGCCAGCCGGGACGGGACTCGGGACGAGCAGTACTTC
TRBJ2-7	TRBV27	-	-	CASSLGRVSPWGEQYF	TGTGCCAGCAGTTTAGGTCGTGTGTCACCGTGGGGCGAGCAGTACTTC
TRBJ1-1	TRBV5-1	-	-	CASSSNSNTEAFF	TGCGCCAGCAGCTCGAACAGCAACACTGAAGCTTTCTTT
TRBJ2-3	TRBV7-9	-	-	CASSLVDLSTDAQYF	TGTGCCAGCAGCTTAGTAGACCTTAGCACAGATGCGCAGTATTTT
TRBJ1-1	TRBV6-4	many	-	CASSDAPEKRAFF	TGTGCCAGCAGTGACGCCCCGGAGAAACGAGCTTTCTTT
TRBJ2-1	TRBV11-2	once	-	CASSLARGNNEQFF	TGTGCCAGCAGCTTAGCAAGAGGGAACAATGAGCAGTTCTTC
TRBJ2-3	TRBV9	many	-	CASSVGRSTDTQYF	TGTGCCAGCAGCGTAGGGCGGAGCACAGATACGCAGTATTTT
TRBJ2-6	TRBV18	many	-	CASSPRILDGANVLTF	TGTGCCAGCTCACCCCGGATATTGGATGGGGCCAACGTCCTGACTTTC
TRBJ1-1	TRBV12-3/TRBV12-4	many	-	CASSPGAAVTEAFF	TGTGCCAGCAGTCCTGGGGCGGCAGTAACTGAAGCTTTCTTT
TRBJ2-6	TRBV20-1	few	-	CSAREQASGANVLTF	TGCAGTGCTAGGGAACAGGCCTCTGGGGCCAACGTCCTGACTTTC
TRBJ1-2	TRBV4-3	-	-	CASSQDEGLAYGYTF	TGCGCCAGCAGCCAAGATGAGGGGCTAGCCTATGGCTACACCTTC
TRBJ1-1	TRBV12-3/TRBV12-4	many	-	CASSFTGKGGNTEAFF	TGTGCCAGCAGTTTCACAGGAAAAGGGGGGAACACTGAAGCTTTCTTT
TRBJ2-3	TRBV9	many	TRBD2	CASSVIAGVLTDTQYF	TGTGCCAGCAGCGTAATAGCGGGAGTGTTGACAGATACGCAGTATTTT
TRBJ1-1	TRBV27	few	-	CASSLLARLQDTEAFF	TGTGCCAGCAGTCTCCTCGCCCGACTTCAGGACACTGAAGCTTTCTTT
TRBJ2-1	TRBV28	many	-	CASSPRSREELNEQFF	TGTGCCAGCAGCCCGCGGAGCAGAGAGGAGCTCAATGAGCAGTTCTTC
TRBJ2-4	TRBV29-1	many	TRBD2	CSVEAASGAIGAKNIQYF	TGCAGCGTTGAAGCGGCTAGCGGGGCTATTGGAGCCAAAAACATTCAGTACTTC
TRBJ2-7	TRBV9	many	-	CASSTQGFSYEQYF	TGTGCCAGCAGCACCCAGGGATTCTCCTACGAGCAGTACTTC
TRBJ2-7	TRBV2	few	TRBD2	CASRPGLAAQVYEQYF	TGTGCCAGCAGGCCCGGACTAGCAGCGCAAGTTTACGAGCAGTACTTC
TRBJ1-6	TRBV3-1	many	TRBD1	CASSQVAGQNYNSPLHF	TGTGCCAGCAGCCAAGTAGCGGGACAGAACTATAATTCACCCCTCCACTTT
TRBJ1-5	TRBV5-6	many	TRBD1	CASSSTGTGEVQPQHF	TGTGCCAGCAGCTCAACCGGGACAGGGGAGGTTCAGCCCCAGCATTTT
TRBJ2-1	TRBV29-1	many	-	CSVEARNSYNEQFF	TGCAGCGTTGAAGCGCGTAACTCCTACAATGAGCAGTTCTTC
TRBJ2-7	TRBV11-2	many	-	CASSLVLGPGYEQYF	TGTGCCAGCAGCTTAGTTCTGGGACCGGGGTACGAGCAGTACTTC
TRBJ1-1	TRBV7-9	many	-	CASIYLGATEAFF	TGTGCCAGCATCTATTTAGGGGCCACTGAAGCTTTCTTT
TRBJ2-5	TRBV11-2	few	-	CASSSAGPGTKETQYF	TGTGCCAGCAGCTCGGCGGGACCAGGGACCAAAGAGACCCAGTACTTC
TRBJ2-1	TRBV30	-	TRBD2	CAWGSGLAGVSYNEQFF	TGTGCCTGGGGTTCGGGACTAGCGGGAGTTTCCTACAATGAGCAGTTCTTC
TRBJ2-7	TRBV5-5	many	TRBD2	CASSSLAGESYEQYF	TGTGCCAGCAGCTCGCTAGCGGGAGAGAGCTACGAGCAGTACTTC
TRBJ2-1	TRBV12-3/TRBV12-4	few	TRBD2	CASSLTAVAGAGGQFF	TGTGCCAGCAGCCTAACGGCGGTAGCGGGAGCAGGAGGGCAGTTCTTC
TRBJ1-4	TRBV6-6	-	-	CASGEEKLLF	TGTGCCAGTGGAGAGGAAAAACTGCTTTTT
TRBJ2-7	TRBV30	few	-	CAWPGGPF	TGTGCCTGGCCGGGGGGCCCTTTC
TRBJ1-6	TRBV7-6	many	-	CASSSNPLHF	TGTGCCAGCAGCTCTAATCCCCTCCACTTT
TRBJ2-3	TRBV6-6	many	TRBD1	CASSYPTRDREYTDTQYF	TGTGCCAGCAGTTACCCCACCCGGGACAGGGAATACACAGATACGCAGTATTTT
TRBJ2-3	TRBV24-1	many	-	CATSATTASTDTQYF	TGTGCCACCAGTGCAACGACAGCTAGCACAGATACGCAGTATTTT
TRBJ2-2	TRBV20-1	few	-	CSARIVDKANTGELFF	TGCAGTGCTAGAATCGTAGACAAGGCGAACACCGGGGAGCTGTTTTTT
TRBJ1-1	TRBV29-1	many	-	CSVSDRNTEAFF	TGCAGCGTATCGGACAGGAACACTGAAGCTTTCTTT
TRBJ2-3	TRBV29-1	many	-	CSVDPGTDTQYF	TGCAGCGTTGACCCGGGCACAGATACGCAGTATTTT
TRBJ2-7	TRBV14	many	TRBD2	CASSQYLGSTSTEQYF	TGTGCCAGCAGCCAATACCTTGGCTCGACTAGCACCGAGCAGTACTTC
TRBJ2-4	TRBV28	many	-	CASSLTSVAKNIQYF	TGTGCCAGCAGTCTGACTAGTGTAGCCAAAAACATTCAGTACTTC
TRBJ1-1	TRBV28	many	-	CASSFRGPTEAFF	TGTGCCAGCAGTTTCAGGGGACCCACTGAAGCTTTCTTT
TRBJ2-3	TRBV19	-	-	CASSMGLTDTQYF	TGTGCCAGTAGTATGGGACTCACAGATACGCAGTATTTT
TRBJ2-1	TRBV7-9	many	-	CASSSNPGNEQFF	TGTGCCAGCAGCTCCAACCCTGGGAATGAGCAGTTCTTC
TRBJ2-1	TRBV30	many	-	CAWSTGGRPSHNEQFF	TGTGCCTGGAGTACGGGTGGGAGGCCCTCCCACAATGAGCAGTTCTTC